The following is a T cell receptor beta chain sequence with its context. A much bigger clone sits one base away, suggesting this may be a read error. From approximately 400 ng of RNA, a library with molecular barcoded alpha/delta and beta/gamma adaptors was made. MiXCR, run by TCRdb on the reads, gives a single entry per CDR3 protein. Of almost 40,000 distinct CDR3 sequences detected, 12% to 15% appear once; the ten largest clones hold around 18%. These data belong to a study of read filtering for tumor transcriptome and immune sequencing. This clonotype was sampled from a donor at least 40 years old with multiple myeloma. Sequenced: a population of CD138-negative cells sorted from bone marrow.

CDR3 in amino acids: CASSLRNTGELFF. The CDR3 DNA is TGTGCCAGCAGCTTAAGAAACACCGGGGAGCTGTTTTTT. The V and J genes are TRBV7-9 and TRBJ2-2; D call uncertain. CDR1 is SEHNR, CDR2 FQNEAQ, per germline (reference sequence). V was pared by 2 bases and J by 2 bases, with 3 bases between. The CDR3 contains 13 residues.